This T cell receptor beta chain originates from a study of radiotherapy plus CTLA-4 blockade in lung cancer. Study results and caveats: With interferon-beta, early dynamics of blood T cell clones were reported to best predict response. Researchers report tumor-derived TCR clones expanding in blood after radiotherapy plus ipilimumab.

Only in-frame clones appear in the TCRdb table, and some are missing; sequencing was by immunoSEQ multiplex PCR. Of approximately 82,000 clones in the sample, around 83% were seen once. This clone turned up a few times. Its antigen is not identified. CDR1 MDHEN and CDR2 SYDVKM come from the germline V gene. The CDR3 sequence is 11 residues long. Trimming left V 5 bases short and J 2 bases short, with 3 bases between. The chain recombines TRBV28 with TRBJ1-2; D remains ambiguous. Sequences were derived from peripheral blood, sampled from a patient treated with radiotherapy plus ipilimumab. The sequence derives from a human donor with non-small cell lung cancer that progressed on radiotherapy plus ipilimumab. DNA of the CDR3: TGTGCCAGCAGTGGAAACTATGGCTACACCTTC. As protein: CASSGNYGYTF.